Below, 10 T cell receptor beta chains from the same sample are listed, as sequenced in a study of blood T cell repertoires in COVID-19. Libraries were prepared by immunoSEQ multiplex PCR; TCRdb keeps only in-frame clonotypes and omits some of them. The table includes 75,000 to 100,000 clones, roughly 87% detected once. The material sequenced was peripheral blood. Source of these receptors: a man in his sixties with acute or convalescent COVID-19.

The CDR3 sequence is CASSRSGQGSEQFF. In DNA form, the CDR3 reads TGTGCCAGCAGCCGTTCGGGACAGGGAAGTGAGCAGTTCTTC. The genes are TRBV4-2 and TRBJ2-1; TRBD1 matches 9 bases. With V trimmed by 4 bases and J by 9 bases, 7 bases remained unmatched. The V gene's germline CDR1 is LGHNA and CDR2 YNFKEQ. The CDR3 is 14 amino acids.

V usage is TRBV7-9 and J usage is TRBJ1-4, with 9 bases fitting TRBD1. This CDR3 comprises 14 residues. Germline V gene sequence: CDR1 SEHNR, CDR2 FQNEAQ (reference sequence). The ends lost 3 bases at V and 5 bases at J; junction bases unmatched: 1. The CDR3 DNA follows: TGTGCCAGCAGCTTGGGGACAGGGAATGAAAAACTGTTTTTT. The encoded protein is CASSLGTGNEKLFF.

The V call is TRBV2, the J call TRBJ1-4, with 8 bases fitting TRBD1. Losses at the gene ends were 4 bases for V and 10 bases for J; bases not matched to a gene: 8. This CDR3 is built from 14 residues. Germline lookup yields CDR1 SNHLY and CDR2 FYNNEI. For the CDR3, the DNA is TGTGCCAGCAGTGGACAGGGGTTCCGCGGAAAACTGTTTTTT. Protein: CASSGQGFRGKLFF.

With regard to this clone: The junction departs from germline at one end; a sequencing error may be responsible. The chain uses TRBV7-7 and TRBJ1-6, with 7 bases identical to TRBD1. The CDR3 totals 16 residues. Germline values: CDR1 SSHAT, CDR2 FNYEAQ (reference sequence). CDR3 nucleotide sequence: TGTGCTAGCAGCAAAATTCGACAGGGTTGGAATTCACCCCTCCACTTT. Its protein is CASSKIRQGWNSPLHF. Full variable domain (missing parts from reference TRBV7-7 and TRBJ1-6): GAGVSQSPRYKVTKRGQDVTLRCDPISSHATLYWYQQALGQGPEFLTYFNYEAQPDKSGLPSDRFSAERPEGSISTLTIQRTEQRDSAMYRCASSKIRQGWNSPLHFGNGTRLTVT.

This chain links TRBV7-9 with TRBJ1-6; D unclear. This CDR3 region has 13 residues. V lost 4 bases, J lost 6 bases, and 7 bases lay in between. Germline CDR1 and CDR2: SEHNR and FQNEAQ (reference sequence). The CDR3 nucleotides are TGTGCCAGCAGCTCAGTTACTAATTCACCCCTCCACTTT. It is translated as CASSSVTNSPLHF.

The rearrangement uses TRBV19 and TRBJ1-5; maybe TRBD1 (5 bases). V lost 2 bases and J lost 1, with 15 bases in between. CDR1 and CDR2 from the germline V gene are LNHDA and SQIVND (reference sequence). The CDR3 is made up of 17 amino acids. CDR3 DNA: TGTGCCAGTAGTATACCACAGGAATACATAAGCAATCAGCCCCAGCATTTT. This encodes CASSIPQEYISNQPQHF.

This CDR3 is CASSSSLQSTDTQYF. The CDR3 DNA is TGTGCCAGCAGTTCTTCTTTACAGAGCACAGATACGCAGTATTTT. The rearrangement joins TRBV3-1 (or the pseudogene TRBV3-2) to TRBJ2-3, with no clear D. V was clipped by 6 bases and J by 0 bases, with 13 bases between them. Germline CDR1 reads LGHDT; CDR2 reads YNNKEL (reference sequence). CDR3 size: 15 residues.

The V gene is TRBV5-1, the J gene TRBJ2-2; D is unresolved. V was pared by 4 bases and J by 1 base, with 5 bases between. Germline V gene sequence: CDR1 SGHRS, CDR2 YFSETQ. The CDR3 length is 13 residues. The CDR3 is CASSLGNTGELFF. CDR3 sequence (DNA): TGCGCCAGCAGCCTCGGGAACACCGGGGAGCTGTTTTTT.

CDR3 loop: CASRPGNSGNTIYF. The CDR3 nucleotides read TGCGCCAGCAGACCGGGGAATTCTGGAAACACCATATATTTT. The chain carries TRBV10-2 and TRBJ1-3; the D is unclear. With 6 bases removed from V and 1 base from J, the gap between germline ends came to 10 bases. Germline CDR1 is WSHSY and CDR2 is SAAADI. The CDR3 consists of 14 residues.

The chain couples TRBV6-5 to TRBJ1-6; TRBD1 aligns across 8 bases. CDR3 length: 14 amino acids. CDR1 and CDR2 (germline): MNHEY, SVGAGI. With 3 bases clipped from V and 7 bases from J, the junction kept 2 bases outside the gene matches. The CDR3 loop is CASSYDRGNSPLHF. As DNA, the CDR3 is TGTGCCAGCAGTTATGACAGGGGAAATTCACCCCTCCACTTT.